This T cell receptor (beta chain) was recorded in a study of blood T cell repertoires in COVID-19. Study context: Collection of acute and convalescent COVID-19 samples took place in the United States, Italy and Spain. The cDNA or gDNA used as material had been derived from T cells, B-cell-depleted T cells, or PBMCs.

The V gene's germline CDR1 is MNHEY and CDR2 SVGAGI. The CDR3 spans 15 residues. V was pared by 8 bases and J by 11 bases, with 27 bases between. Original data processing: The authors estimated nucleated cell counts from reference gene primer amplification. Assay used: immunoSEQ multiplex PCR; TCRdb lists only in-frame clones, some missing. Clonal size and the V and J genes are those of that table, whereas D and trimming came from the DNA. The sample yields around 130,000 clones, 86% seen once. This clonotype originated in a woman aged 45-60 years who had recovered from COVID-19. Sequenced: peripheral blood. The chain combines TRBV6-5 with TRBJ1-2; no clear D. The chain's CDR3 is CASATFGSESVEYTF. CDR3 DNA sequence: TGTGCCAGCGCCACCTTCGGGTCCGAATCTGTGGAATACACCTTC.